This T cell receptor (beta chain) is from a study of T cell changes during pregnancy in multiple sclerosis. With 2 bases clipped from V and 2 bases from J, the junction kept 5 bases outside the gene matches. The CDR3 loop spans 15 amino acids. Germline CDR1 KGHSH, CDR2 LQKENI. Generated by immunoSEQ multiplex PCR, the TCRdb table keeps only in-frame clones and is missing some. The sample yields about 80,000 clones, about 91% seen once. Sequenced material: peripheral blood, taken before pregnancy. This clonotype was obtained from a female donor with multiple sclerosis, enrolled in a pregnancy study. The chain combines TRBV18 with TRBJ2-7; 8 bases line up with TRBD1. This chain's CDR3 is CASSPATGVPYEQYF. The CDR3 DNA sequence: TGTGCCAGCTCACCAGCGACAGGGGTGCCCTACGAGCAGTACTTC.